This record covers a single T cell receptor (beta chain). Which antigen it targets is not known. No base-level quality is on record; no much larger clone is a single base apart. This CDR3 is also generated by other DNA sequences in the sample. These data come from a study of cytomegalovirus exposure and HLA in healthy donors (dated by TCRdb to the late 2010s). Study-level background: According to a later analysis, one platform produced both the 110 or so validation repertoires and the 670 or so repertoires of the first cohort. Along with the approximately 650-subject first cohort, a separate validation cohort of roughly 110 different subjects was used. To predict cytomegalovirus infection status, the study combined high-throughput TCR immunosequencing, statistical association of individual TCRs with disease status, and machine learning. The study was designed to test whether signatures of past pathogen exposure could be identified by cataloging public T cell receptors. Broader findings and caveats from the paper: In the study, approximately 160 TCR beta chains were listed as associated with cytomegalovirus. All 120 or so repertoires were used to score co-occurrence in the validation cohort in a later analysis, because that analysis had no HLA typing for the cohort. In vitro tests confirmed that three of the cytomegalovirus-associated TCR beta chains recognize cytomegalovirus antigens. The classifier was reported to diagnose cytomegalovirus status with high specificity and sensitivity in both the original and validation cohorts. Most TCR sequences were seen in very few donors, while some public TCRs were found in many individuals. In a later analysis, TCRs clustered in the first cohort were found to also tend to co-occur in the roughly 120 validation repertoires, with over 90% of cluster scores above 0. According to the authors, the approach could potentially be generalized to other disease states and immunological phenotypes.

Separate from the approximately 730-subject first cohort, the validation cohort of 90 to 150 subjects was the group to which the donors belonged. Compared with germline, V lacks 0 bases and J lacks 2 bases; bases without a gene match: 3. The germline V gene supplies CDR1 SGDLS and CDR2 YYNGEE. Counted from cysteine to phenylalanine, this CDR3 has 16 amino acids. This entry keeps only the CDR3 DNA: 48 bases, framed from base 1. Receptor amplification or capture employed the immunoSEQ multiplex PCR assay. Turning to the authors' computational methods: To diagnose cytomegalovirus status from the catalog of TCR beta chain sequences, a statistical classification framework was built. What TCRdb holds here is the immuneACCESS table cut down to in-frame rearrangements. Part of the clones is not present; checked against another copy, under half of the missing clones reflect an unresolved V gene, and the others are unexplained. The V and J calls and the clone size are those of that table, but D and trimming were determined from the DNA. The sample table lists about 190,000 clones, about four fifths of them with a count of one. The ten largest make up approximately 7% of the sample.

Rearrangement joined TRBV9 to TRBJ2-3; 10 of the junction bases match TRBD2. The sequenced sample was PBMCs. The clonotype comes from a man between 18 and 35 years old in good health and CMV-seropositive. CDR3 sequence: CASSVAAGGPTDTQYF. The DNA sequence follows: TGTGCCAGCAGCGTAGCAGCGGGAGGGCCCACAGATACGCAGTATTTT. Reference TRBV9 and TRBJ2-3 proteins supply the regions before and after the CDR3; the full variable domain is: DSGVTQTPKHLITATGQRVTLRCSPRSGDLSVYWYQQSLDQGLQFLIQYYNGEERAKGNILERFSAQQFPDLHSELNLSSLELGDSALYFCASSVAAGGPTDTQYFGPGTRLTVL.